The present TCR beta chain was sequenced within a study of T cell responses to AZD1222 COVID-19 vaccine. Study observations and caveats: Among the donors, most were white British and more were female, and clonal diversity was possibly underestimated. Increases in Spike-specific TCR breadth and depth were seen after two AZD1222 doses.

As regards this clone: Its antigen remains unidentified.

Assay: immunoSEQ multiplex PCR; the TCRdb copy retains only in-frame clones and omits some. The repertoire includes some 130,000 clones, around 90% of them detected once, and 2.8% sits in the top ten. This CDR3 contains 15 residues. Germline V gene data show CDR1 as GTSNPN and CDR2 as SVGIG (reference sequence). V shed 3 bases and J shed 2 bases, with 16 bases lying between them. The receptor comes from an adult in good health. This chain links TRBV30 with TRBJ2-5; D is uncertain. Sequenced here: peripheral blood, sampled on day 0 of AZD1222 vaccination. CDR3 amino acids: CAWRDHPGVQETQYF. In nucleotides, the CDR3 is TGTGCCTGGAGGGATCACCCGGGCGTACAAGAGACCCAGTACTTC.